The 19 T cell receptor beta chains in this list originate from one sample, sequenced in a study of CD8+ T cells in alopecia areata. Extraction and reverse transcription of RNA yielded cDNA as the sequencing template. Using immunoSEQ multiplex PCR, the repertoire was profiled, and TCRdb retains in-frame clones only, with some absent. The sample lists 150,000 or so clones, over 80% occurring once. This material consisted of CD8+ T cells sorted from blood, taken at week 0. The receptors come from a human donor with alopecia areata.

The rearrangement uses TRBV7-8 and TRBJ2-2, with D uncertain. Germline-derived CDR1 and CDR2 are SGHVS and FQNEAQ. V was trimmed by 1 base and J by 5 bases, leaving 14 bases between them. The CDR3 consists of 16 residues. CDR3 DNA sequence: TGTGCCAGCAGCTTAGGAGTAGGTGTAGGGACCGGGGAGCTGTTTTTT. Protein product: CASSLGVGVGTGELFF.

Details on this clone: Different DNA sequences within this sample yield the same CDR3. The chain is built from TRBV7-9 and TRBJ1-5; weak D call: TRBD1 (5 bases). Looked up from germline, CDR1 is SEHNR and CDR2 is FQNEAQ (reference sequence). V lost 1 base to trimming and J lost 7 bases, with 5 bases between them. The CDR3 runs 12 residues. CDR3 bases: TGTGCCAGCAGCTTAGGGGGGCAGCCCCAGCATTTT. Translating gives CASSLGGQPQHF.

The chain is built from TRBV5-4 and TRBJ2-7, with TRBD1 matching over 10 bases. The germline gives CDR1 SGHNT, CDR2 YYREEE (reference sequence). With 3 bases clipped from V and 6 bases from J, the junction kept 6 bases outside the gene matches. This CDR3 is 14 amino acids long. The CDR3 spells CASSSIDRGREQYF. CDR3 nucleotide sequence: TGTGCCAGCAGCTCCATCGACAGGGGGCGCGAGCAGTACTTC.

Details on this clone: Here the CDR3 omits its conserved ending phenylalanine or tryptophan, so a read error is the likely source. Because the CDR3's place on the DNA is in doubt, the DNA is left out and the CDR3 is given as listed by TCRdb. The V call is TRBV7-9, the J call TRBJ1-5; the table gives TRBD1 as D, unverified against the DNA. The CDR3 numbers 9 amino acids, ends counted. Looked up from germline, CDR1 is SEHNR and CDR2 is FQNEAQ (reference sequence). CDR3 sequence: CASSYRQGV.

A remark on this clone: The same CDR3 also results from other DNA sequences found in this sample. This chain links TRBV5-1 with TRBJ2-7; a weak D match, TRBD1 (6 bases). CDR3 length equals 13 residues. The germline V gene has CDR1 SGHRS and CDR2 YFSETQ. V lost 0 bases and J lost 2, with 6 bases in between. CDR3 DNA sequence: TGCGCCAGCAGCTTGGGGGGGCCCTACGAGCAGTACTTC. Residues: CASSLGGPYEQYF.

This sequence joins TRBV29-1 and TRBJ2-5, with a tentative D call TRBD1 (6 bases). Germline V gene data show CDR1 as SQVTM and CDR2 as ANQGSEA. The CDR3 loop spans 15 amino acids. Trimming took 6 bases from V and 11 from J, leaving 28 bases between them. The CDR3 DNA follows: TGCAGCGTCACGGCCCCGGGACATATGACTGAAGAGCAGTACTTC. Encoded protein: CSVTAPGHMTEEQYF.

The chain joins TRBV29-1 to TRBJ2-7, with a tentative D call TRBD1 (6 bases). The CDR3 has 15 residues. Trimming pared 0 bases from V and 2 bases from J, leaving 14 bases between. CDR1 SQVTM and CDR2 ANQGSEA come from the germline V gene. CDR3: CSVEEPGHTTYEQYF. For the CDR3, the DNA is TGCAGCGTTGAAGAACCGGGACACACAACCTACGAGCAGTACTTC.

This chain uses TRBV9 with TRBJ1-1, with D unclear. This CDR3 spans 15 amino acids. V was shortened by 1 base and J by 1 base, with 11 bases between the two germline ends. Germline V lookup: CDR1 SGDLS, CDR2 YYNGEE. DNA for the CDR3: TGTGCCAGCAGCGTAACATTCTCGCCGAACACTGAAGCTTTCTTT. Translation: CASSVTFSPNTEAFF. The full variable domain, completed using reference TRBV9 and TRBJ1-1, is DSGVTQTPKHLITATGQRVTLRCSPRSGDLSVYWYQQSLDQGLQFLIQYYNGEERAKGNILERFSAQQFPDLHSELNLSSLELGDSALYFCASSVTFSPNTEAFFGQGTRLTVV.

J is TRBJ2-7 and V is TRBV7-9; possible D gene TRBD1, 6 bases. The CDR3 runs 15 residues. V lost 8 bases and J lost 6, with 23 bases in between. Germline V gene data show CDR1 as SEHNR and CDR2 as FQNEAQ (reference sequence). CDR3 coding DNA: TGTGCCAGCCAGAGAGCTTTAGACAGGCCCGGCGAGCAGTACTTC. This gives the protein CASQRALDRPGEQYF.

The chain joins TRBV15 to TRBJ2-1, with D uncertain. Germline CDR1 LNHNV, CDR2 YYDKDF (reference sequence). V lost 5 bases to trimming and J lost 2 bases, with 16 bases between them. This CDR3 is built from 16 residues. The CDR3 here is CATSPSVGQTYNEQFF. CDR3 DNA sequence: TGTGCCACCAGCCCGAGCGTCGGGCAAACCTACAATGAGCAGTTCTTC.

The CDR3 spells CASRLGPGTEAFF. The CDR3 DNA reads TGTGCCAGCAGACTGGGGCCGGGAACTGAAGCTTTCTTT. The chain joins TRBV27 to TRBJ1-1, with a weak D call TRBD1 (5 bases). The CDR3 has 13 residues. CDR1 and CDR2 (germline): MNHEY, SMNVEV (reference sequence). Trimming took off 6 bases at V and 5 bases at J, with 13 bases between the two ends.

As DNA, the CDR3 is TGTGCCAGCAGCGGTGACTCTAGCGGAAGATACGAGCAGTACTTC. Translating it yields CASSGDSSGRYEQYF. The chain uses TRBV13 and TRBJ2-7; 7 bases fit TRBD2. J was trimmed by 4 bases and V by 5 bases; bases with no gene match: 11. The CDR3 loop spans 15 amino acids. Germline V gives CDR1 PRHDT, CDR2 FYEKMQ (reference sequence).

The chain links TRBV6-6 to TRBJ2-7, with TRBD2 identical over 7 bases. V lost 6 bases, J lost 0 bases, and 2 bases stayed unmatched. The CDR3 runs 13 residues. Per germline, CDR1 MNHNY and CDR2 SVGAGI (reference sequence). The CDR3 here is CASRGGDSYEQYF. The CDR3 nucleotides are TGTGCCAGCAGGGGGGGGGACTCCTACGAGCAGTACTTC.

V gene TRBV21-1 combines with J gene TRBJ1-1. TRBV21-1 is a pseudogene locus. CDR3 size: 16 residues. CDR3 loop: CASSKNDSNLEAEAFF. CDR3 DNA sequence: TGTGCCAGCAGCAAAAACGACAGCAACTTGGAGGCTGAAGCTTTCTTT.

The chain combines TRBV5-1 with TRBJ2-7; no clear D. The V gene lost 3 bases and the J gene lost 3 bases, with 10 bases spanning the gap. CDR1 and CDR2 from the germline V gene are SGHRS and YFSETQ. The CDR3 sequence is 13 residues long. The CDR3 is CASSSDTLYEQYF. The CDR3 bases are TGCGCCAGCAGCTCAGACACCCTCTACGAGCAGTACTTC.

This clone showed up just a few times. The rearrangement uses TRBV27 and TRBJ2-3, with 7 bases lining up with TRBD2. Per germline, CDR1 MNHEY and CDR2 SMNVEV (reference sequence). The CDR3 spans 16 residues. With 5 bases clipped from V and 2 bases from J, the junction kept 10 bases outside the gene matches. The CDR3 sequence is CASSTGREGYTDTQYF. CDR3 bases: TGTGCCAGCAGTACGGGGAGGGAGGGCTACACAGATACGCAGTATTTT.

Here the CDR3 reads CASTTGRDYSGELFF. The CDR3 DNA is TGTGCCAGCACCACTGGTAGGGACTACAGCGGGGAGCTGTTTTTT. V usage is TRBV11-2 and J usage is TRBJ2-2; TRBD2 matches at 7 bases. The CDR3 extends over 15 amino acids. Germline values: CDR1 SGHAT, CDR2 FQNNGV. V trimming: 7 bases; J trimming: 7 bases; junction bases outside the gene matches: 12.

The chain joins TRBV11-2 to TRBJ2-1; D not certain. Trimming took 5 bases from V and 10 from J, leaving 15 bases between them. This CDR3 has 13 residues. CDR1 and CDR2 (germline): SGHAT, FQNNGV. CDR3 residues: CASSPPGRQEQFF. The CDR3 DNA reads TGTGCCAGCAGCCCTCCCGGGCGCCAGGAGCAGTTCTTC.

The table lists this clone with a few counts. This chain links TRBV7-9 with TRBJ1-1, with D possibly being TRBD1 (5 bases). The CDR3 has 14 residues. Germline V gives CDR1 SEHNR, CDR2 FQNEAQ (reference sequence). Trimming pared 6 bases from V and 5 bases from J, leaving 16 bases between. The CDR3 coding sequence is TGTGCCAGCAGACCTCCAGGGTTTGTAACTGAAGCTTTCTTT. Amino acid sequence: CASRPPGFVTEAFF.